This T cell receptor beta chain is drawn from a study of OX40 agonist ivuxolimab in advanced cancers. Samples were taken at baseline and on day 1 of cycles 4 and 7. Profiled with immunoSEQ multiplex PCR; TCRdb holds only in-frame clones, not every one. The table has some 130,000 clones, about 93% seen once. Trimming shortened V by 2 bases and J by 3 bases, and 10 bases separated the two germline ends. This CDR3 spans 14 amino acids. CDR1 and CDR2 (germline): MGHDK, SYGVNS. The chain couples TRBV25-1 to TRBJ2-5; possible D gene TRBD2, 5 bases. This TCR came from an adult with an advanced solid tumor such as melanoma, head and neck, liver or kidney cancer. The sequenced sample was CD4+ or CD8+ T cells sorted from blood, obtained in a trial of the OX40 agonist ivuxolimab. The CDR3 loop reads CASSETRGEETQYF. The CDR3 DNA follows: TGTGCCAGCAGTGAAACCCGGGGTGAAGAGACCCAGTACTTC. The entire variable domain, with the rest obtained from reference TRBV25-1 and TRBJ2-5, is as follows: EADIYQTPRYLVIGTGKKITLECSQTMGHDKMYWYQQDPGMELHLIHYSYGVNSTEKGDLSSESTVSRIRTEHFPLTLESARPSHTSQYLCASSETRGEETQYFGPGTRLLVL.